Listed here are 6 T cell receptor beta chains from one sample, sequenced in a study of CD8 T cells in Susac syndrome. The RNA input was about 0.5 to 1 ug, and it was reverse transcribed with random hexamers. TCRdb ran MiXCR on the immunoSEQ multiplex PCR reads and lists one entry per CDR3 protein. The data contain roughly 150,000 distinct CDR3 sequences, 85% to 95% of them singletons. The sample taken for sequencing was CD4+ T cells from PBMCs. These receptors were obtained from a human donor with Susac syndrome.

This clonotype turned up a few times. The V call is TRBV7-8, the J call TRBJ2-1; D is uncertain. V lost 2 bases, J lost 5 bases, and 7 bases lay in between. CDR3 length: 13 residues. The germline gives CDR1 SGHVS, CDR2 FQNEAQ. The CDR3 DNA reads TGTGCCAGCAGCTTACGGCAGGACAATGAGCAGTTCTTC. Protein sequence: CASSLRQDNEQFF.

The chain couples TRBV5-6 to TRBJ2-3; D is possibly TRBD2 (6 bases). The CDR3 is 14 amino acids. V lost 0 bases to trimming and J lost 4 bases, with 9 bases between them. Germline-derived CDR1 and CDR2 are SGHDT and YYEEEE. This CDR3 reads CASSLARGADTQYF. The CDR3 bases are TGTGCCAGCAGCTTGGCGCGGGGAGCAGATACGCAGTATTTT.

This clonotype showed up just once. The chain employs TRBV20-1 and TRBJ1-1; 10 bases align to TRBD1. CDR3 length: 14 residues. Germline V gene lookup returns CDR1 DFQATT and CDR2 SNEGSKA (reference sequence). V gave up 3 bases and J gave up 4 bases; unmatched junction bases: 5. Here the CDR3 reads CSASLGQGTTEAFF. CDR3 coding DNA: TGCAGTGCTAGCCTGGGACAGGGGACCACTGAAGCTTTCTTT.

The CDR3 reads CASSPSSTGFNQPQHF. In DNA, the CDR3 is TGTGCCAGCAGTCCCTCATCAACAGGGTTCAATCAGCCCCAGCATTTT. V and J are TRBV12-3 or TRBV12-4 and TRBJ1-5, with D maybe TRBD1 (6 bases). The CDR3 covers 16 residues. V lost 5 bases to trimming and J lost 3 bases, with 17 bases between them.

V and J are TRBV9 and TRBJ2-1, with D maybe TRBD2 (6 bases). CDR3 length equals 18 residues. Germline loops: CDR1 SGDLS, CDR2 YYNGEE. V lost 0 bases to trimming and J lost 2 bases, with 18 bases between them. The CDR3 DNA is TGTGCCAGCAGCGTAGGAGGGACTGGAAGTTTGACCTACAATGAGCAGTTCTTC. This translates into CASSVGGTGSLTYNEQFF.

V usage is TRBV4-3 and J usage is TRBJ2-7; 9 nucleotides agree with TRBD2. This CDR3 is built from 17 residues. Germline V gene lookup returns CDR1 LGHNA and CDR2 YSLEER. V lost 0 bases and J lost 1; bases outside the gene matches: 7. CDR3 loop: CASSQEASGGRSYEQYF. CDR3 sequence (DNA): TGCGCCAGCAGCCAAGAGGCCAGCGGGGGGCGATCCTACGAGCAGTACTTC.